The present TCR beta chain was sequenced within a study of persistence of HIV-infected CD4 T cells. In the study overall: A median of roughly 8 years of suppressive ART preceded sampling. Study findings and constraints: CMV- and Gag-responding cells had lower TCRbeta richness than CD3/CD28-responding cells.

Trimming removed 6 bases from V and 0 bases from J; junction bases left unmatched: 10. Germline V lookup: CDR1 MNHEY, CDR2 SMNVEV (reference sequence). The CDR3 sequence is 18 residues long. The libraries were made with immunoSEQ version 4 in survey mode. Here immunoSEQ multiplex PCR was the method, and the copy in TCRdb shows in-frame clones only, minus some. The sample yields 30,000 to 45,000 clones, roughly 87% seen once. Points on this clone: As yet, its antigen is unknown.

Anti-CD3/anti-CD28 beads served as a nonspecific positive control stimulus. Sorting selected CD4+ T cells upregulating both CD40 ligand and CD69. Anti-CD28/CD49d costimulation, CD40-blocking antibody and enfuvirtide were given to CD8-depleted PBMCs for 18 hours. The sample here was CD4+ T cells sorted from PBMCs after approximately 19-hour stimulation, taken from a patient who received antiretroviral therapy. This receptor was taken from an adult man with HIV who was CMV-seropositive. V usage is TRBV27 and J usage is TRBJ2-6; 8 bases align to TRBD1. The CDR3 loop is CASSPRGTGLSGANVLTF. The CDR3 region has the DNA TGTGCCAGCAGCCCTAGGGGGACAGGTCTCTCTGGGGCCAACGTCCTGACTTTC.